This T cell receptor beta chain came from a study of cytomegalovirus exposure and HLA in healthy donors. Across the study: Tens of millions of unique TCRs from HLA-typed donors made up an early data release.

These donors, healthy bone marrow donors, were studied. Study-wide results and caveats: About 87% or about 30% of the time was how often most TCR beta V segments were productive, according to an earlier analysis. Among TCR beta chains of equal frequency, HLA-associated ones were more clonally expanded in a later analysis.

Use of 60 Vbeta and 13 Jbeta primers characterized the PCR. Produced via immunoSEQ multiplex PCR; TCRdb's table is partial and in-frame only. The sample includes 130,000 or so clones, approximately 72% of them seen just once. Trimming removed 2 bases from V and 7 bases from J, with 12 bases in between. The germline gives CDR1 MNHEY, CDR2 SVGAGI. The CDR3 consists of 14 residues. This clone has just one count. Its antigen is unidentified. The chain carries TRBV6-5 and TRBJ2-1; D gene uncertain. This sequence was found in a man younger than 30 in good health and CMV-seronegative. Sequenced: PBMCs. The CDR3 here is CASSYAAGRNEQFF. CDR3 nucleotide sequence: TGTGCCAGCAGTTACGCGGCTGGTAGGAATGAGCAGTTCTTC.